This T cell receptor (beta chain) was profiled in a study of T cells after yellow fever vaccination. TCRdb re-called the 5' RACE reads with MiXCR, one entry per CDR3 protein. This table holds under 600,000 distinct CDR3 sequences, about a fifth found once. Findings and caveats of the study: Researchers report a weaker secondary response that nonetheless peaked faster, day 5 versus 15. CD4 and CD8 compartments shared a small share of clonotypes.

The CDR3 spans 14 residues. J was trimmed by 4 bases and V by 6 bases; bases with no gene match: 8. CDR1 is MDHEN, CDR2 SYDVKM, per germline. Comment on this clonotype: Antigen: not known.

J is TRBJ1-1 and V is TRBV28, with TRBD1 identical over 7 bases. Sequenced here: PBMCs, sampled approximately 22 days after the first yellow fever vaccination. This receptor was obtained from a young man who received the YFV17D yellow fever vaccine. This CDR3 is CASSLTGTVTEAFF. The CDR3 DNA reads as TGTGCCAGCAGCTTGACCGGGACAGTCACTGAAGCTTTCTTT.